This T cell receptor (beta chain) was captured by sequencing in a study of T cell responses to AZD1222 COVID-19 vaccine. General observations from the study: Donor demographics were predominantly white British with a female majority; clonal diversity may be underestimated.

Here immunoSEQ multiplex PCR was the method, and the copy in TCRdb shows in-frame clones only, minus some. The sample contains tens of thousands of clones, 90% of which appear only once. CDR3 length: 20 residues. V shed 2 bases, J shed 1 base, and the junction held 16 bases outside the gene matches. The V gene's germline CDR1 is MDHEN and CDR2 SYDVKM. A remark on this clone: Its specificity is unknown.

V and J are TRBV28 and TRBJ2-2; 7 nucleotides match TRBD1. The origin of this receptor is an adult in good health. Here the sequenced sample was peripheral blood, taken on day 0 of AZD1222 vaccination. The chain's CDR3 is CASSLPRHPQGDLNTGELFF. The CDR3 DNA reads TGTGCCAGCAGTTTACCTCGGCACCCCCAGGGGGATCTGAACACCGGGGAGCTGTTTTTT.